This T cell receptor (beta chain) was recorded in a study of cytomegalovirus exposure and HLA in healthy donors. Notes on the study in general: One cluster of highly shared sequence variants probably arose as a sequencing artifact.

A multiplex PCR was run with 60 Vbeta primers and 13 Jbeta primers. Assay used: immunoSEQ multiplex PCR; TCRdb lists only in-frame clones, some missing. The sample records approximately 100,000 clones, 55% to 65% being singletons. Comment on this clone: Antigen: not known.

The CDR3 extends over 15 amino acids. Germline V CDR1 and CDR2: SNHLY, FYNNEI. V gave up 3 bases and J gave up 6 bases; unmatched junction bases: 4. The chain couples TRBV2 to TRBJ2-2; TRBD2 agrees at 10 bases. The clonotype was recovered from a human donor in good health. The sample was PBMCs. The CDR3 reads CASSESGGASGELFF. The CDR3 coding sequence is TGTGCCAGCAGTGAGAGCGGGGGGGCATCCGGGGAGCTGTTTTTT.